This TCR beta chain was obtained from a study of blood T cell repertoires in COVID-19. Study background: The United States, Italy and Spain were the sources of the acute and convalescent COVID-19 samples. T cells, B-cell-depleted T cells, or PBMCs supplied cDNA or gDNA.

V was shortened by 1 base and J by 7 bases, with 11 bases between the two germline ends. The germline V gene encodes CDR1 LNHNV and CDR2 YYDKDF (reference sequence). The CDR3 has 14 residues. Per the original data handling: Amplifying reference gene primers gave estimates of nucleated cell counts. Produced via immunoSEQ multiplex PCR; TCRdb's table is partial and in-frame only. V and J calls and clone size are copied from that table; D and trimming were computed from the DNA. Altogether roughly 32,000 clones are present, about 86% being singletons, with the ten largest covering 5% to 6.5%. Sample: peripheral blood. V usage is TRBV15 and J usage is TRBJ2-1; a possible D gene is TRBD1 (5 bases). The clonotype comes from a woman older than 75 with active or convalescent COVID-19. The CDR3 sequence is CATSRGGSENEQFF. Here the CDR3 DNA reads TGTGCCACCAGCAGAGGGGGCTCGGAGAATGAGCAGTTCTTC.